This T cell receptor beta chain emerged from a study of cytomegalovirus exposure and HLA in healthy donors. TCRdb's table, derived via immunoSEQ multiplex PCR, lists solely in-frame clones and lacks some. The data show 150,000 to 200,000 clones, with about 83% seen just once and about 1.6% held by the top ten. Trimming removed 1 base from V and 9 bases from J, with 9 bases in between. Germline CDR1 reads SEHNR; CDR2 reads FQNEAQ (reference sequence). The CDR3 sequence is 12 residues long. Study-wide points: The dataset shows that most TCR sequences were rare, while some public TCRs occurred in many donors. The classifier, whose performance was assessed in both the original and validation cohorts, reportedly diagnosed cytomegalovirus status with high specificity and sensitivity.

Comments on this clone: The antigen remains undetermined.

The J gene is TRBJ2-5, the V gene TRBV7-9; D is perhaps TRBD1 (5 bases). The sample was PBMCs. This sequence originates from a woman aged 18 to 35 in good health and CMV-seronegative. CDR3 region: CASSLEMGPQYF. The CDR3 DNA reads TGTGCCAGCAGCTTAGAAATGGGGCCCCAGTACTTC.